The 17 T cell receptor beta chains listed next were all sequenced from one sample in a study of PD-1 blockade in classical Hodgkin lymphoma. Every one of the patients relapsed after autologous stem cell transplantation (brentuximab vedotin exposure was variable). The table came from immunoSEQ multiplex PCR; TCRdb's copy has only in-frame clones and leaves some out. The table records approximately 99,000 clones, 81% of them present only once. The sequencing here drew on peripheral blood mononuclear cells (PBMCs), taken before the second cycle of nivolumab. The origin of the receptors is a human donor with classical Hodgkin lymphoma.

The chain recombines TRBV7-9 with TRBJ1-5; D not resolved. The CDR3 contains 14 residues. V lost 4 bases and J lost 0, with 7 bases in between. Germline CDR1 SEHNR, CDR2 FQNEAQ (reference sequence). CDR3: CASSSFNSNQPQHF. The CDR3 DNA reads as TGTGCCAGCAGCTCCTTTAATAGCAATCAGCCCCAGCATTTT. Filled out from reference TRBV7-9 and TRBJ1-5, the complete variable domain reads DTGVSQNPRHKITKRGQNVTFRCDPISEHNRLYWYRQTLGQGPEFLTYFQNEAQLEKSRLLSDRFSAERPKGSFSTLEIQRTEQGDSAMYLCASSSFNSNQPQHFGDGTRLSIL.

The chain combines TRBV23-1 with TRBJ2-2; maybe TRBD1 (6 bases). TRBV23-1 is recorded as an ORF, its role being uncertain. The CDR3 length is 17 residues. V was cut by 0 bases and J by 4 bases, with 15 bases left in between. The CDR3 bases are TGCGCCAGCAGTCAATCGTTCGGGCGCAGGGGCACCGGGGAGCTGTTTTTT. The encoded protein is CASSQSFGRRGTGELFF.

J is TRBJ1-1 and V is TRBV11-2; tentative D call: TRBD1 (6 bases). Trimming stripped 2 bases from V and 6 bases from J, with 13 bases between. The CDR3 has 14 amino acids. CDR1 SGHAT and CDR2 FQNNGV come from the germline V gene. The CDR3 loop is CASSLIQGGAEAFF. CDR3 nucleotide sequence: TGTGCCAGCAGCTTAATACAGGGAGGGGCTGAAGCTTTCTTT.

The chain uses TRBV14 and TRBJ2-7; 9 nucleotides match TRBD2. Trimming removed 1 base from V and 2 bases from J; junction bases left unmatched: 9. The V gene's germline CDR1 is SGHDN and CDR2 FVKESK. The CDR3 extends over 17 amino acids. Here the CDR3 reads CASSQGARLAETYEQYF. In DNA form, the CDR3 reads TGTGCCAGCAGCCAAGGGGCGAGACTAGCGGAAACCTACGAGCAGTACTTC.

The rearrangement links TRBV11-2 to TRBJ1-1, with D uncertain. Germline assignment: CDR1 SGHAT and CDR2 FQNNGV. Trimming took off 2 bases at V and 5 bases at J, with 12 bases between the two ends. The CDR3 totals 14 residues. CDR3 nucleotide sequence: TGTGCCAGCAGCTTACTGGGCGGGAGAACTGAAGCTTTCTTT. This encodes CASSLLGGRTEAFF. Full variable domain (missing parts from reference TRBV11-2 and TRBJ1-1): EAGVAQSPRYKIIEKRQSVAFWCNPISGHATLYWYQQILGQGPKLLIQFQNNGVVDDSQLPKDRFSAERLKGVDSTLKIQPAKLEDSAVYLCASSLLGGRTEAFFGQGTRLTVV.

This clone has a handful of counts. The gene calls are TRBV19 and TRBJ2-3; D perhaps matches TRBD1 (5 bases). Trimming took off 1 base at V and 5 bases at J, with 10 bases between the two ends. The germline gives CDR1 LNHDA, CDR2 SQIVND (reference sequence). The CDR3 length is 14 residues. The CDR3 DNA reads as TGTGCCAGTAGTATAGGCCTAGGGGTAGATACGCAGTATTTT. This sequence encodes CASSIGLGVDTQYF. The full variable domain, rest sourced from reference TRBV19 and TRBJ2-3, is DGGITQSPKYLFRKEGQNVTLSCEQNLNHDAMYWYRQDPGQGLRLIYYSQIVNDFQKGDIAEGYSVSREKKESFPLTVTSAQKNPTAFYLCASSIGLGVDTQYFGPGTRLTVL.

The chain links TRBV6-1 to TRBJ2-5, with 8 positions matching TRBD2. V shed 3 bases, J shed 5 bases, and the junction held 5 bases outside the gene matches. Germline assignment: CDR1 MNHNS and CDR2 SASEGT. The CDR3 covers 14 residues. The CDR3 region is CASSELAGGETQYF. The DNA of the CDR3 is TGTGCCAGCAGTGAGCTCGCGGGAGGCGAGACCCAGTACTTC.

The chain recombines TRBV27 with TRBJ2-1, with D unresolved. The CDR3 sequence is 13 residues long. CDR1 and CDR2 (germline): MNHEY, SMNVEV (reference sequence). V lost 7 bases, J lost 5 bases, and 12 bases lay in between. CDR3 amino acids: CASMSVLDNEQFF. The DNA of the CDR3 is TGTGCCAGCATGAGCGTTCTAGACAATGAGCAGTTCTTC.

This clone showed up just once. The CDR3 region is CASSYRTSGGMKATQYF. The CDR3 DNA sequence: TGCGCCAGCAGCTACCGGACTAGCGGGGGAATGAAGGCTACGCAGTATTTT. The rearrangement links TRBV5-1 to TRBJ2-3; 13 nucleotides line up with TRBD2. The CDR3 length is 17 residues. After removal of 3 bases from V and 8 bases from J, the junction contained 12 bases not matched to a gene. Per germline, CDR1 SGHRS and CDR2 YFSETQ.

V gene TRBV19 combines with J gene TRBJ2-1, with TRBD2 identical over 12 bases. This CDR3 spans 18 amino acids. After removal of 8 bases from V and 0 bases from J, the junction contained 11 bases not matched to a gene. Germline lookup yields CDR1 LNHDA and CDR2 SQIVND (reference sequence). The CDR3 bases are TGTGCCAGTCATGGACTAGCGGGACGAATTAGCTCCTACAATGAGCAGTTCTTC. This gives the protein CASHGLAGRISSYNEQFF.

The gene calls are TRBV6-5 and TRBJ2-2; 8 nucleotides match TRBD2. Germline V gene data show CDR1 as MNHEY and CDR2 as SVGAGI. Trimming removed 4 bases from V and 2 bases from J; junction bases left unmatched: 6. CDR3 length: 16 residues. CDR3: CASSSREGGNTGELFF. The CDR3 bases are TGTGCCAGCAGTTCCCGGGAGGGGGGCAACACCGGGGAGCTGTTTTTT.

The V gene is TRBV28, the J gene TRBJ2-1, with 11 nucleotides matching TRBD2. This CDR3 contains 18 residues. CDR1 is MDHEN and CDR2 is SYDVKM in the germline V gene. Losses at the gene ends were 4 bases for V and 1 base for J; bases not matched to a gene: 9. Here the CDR3 reads CASSSLAGESGSYNEQFF. The CDR3, as DNA: TGTGCCAGCAGTTCACTAGCGGGAGAATCTGGGTCCTACAATGAGCAGTTCTTC.

The genes are TRBV7-6 and TRBJ2-6; D may match TRBD1 or TRBD2 (5 bases each). The CDR3 loop spans 17 amino acids. Trimming shortened V by 2 bases and J by 4 bases, and 15 bases separated the two germline ends. The germline gives CDR1 SGHVS, CDR2 FNYEAQ. The CDR3 region has the DNA TGTGCCAGCAGCTTAAATGCTGACGGGACCGGGGCCAACGTCCTGACTTTC. As protein: CASSLNADGTGANVLTF.

This clone was recorded once. The rearrangement uses TRBV5-1 and TRBJ2-4, with TRBD2 as a possible D gene (5 bases). Between the trimmed V and J ends, which lost 4 bases and 7 bases, there was a span of 12 bases. The CDR3 contains 13 residues. Germline assignment: CDR1 SGHRS and CDR2 YFSETQ. The CDR3 spells CASSPPGVNIQYF. The CDR3 coding sequence is TGCGCCAGCAGCCCCCCCGGGGTGAACATTCAGTACTTC.

This clone was seen at least ten times. This chain joins TRBV6-5 and TRBJ2-5; tentatively, D is TRBD1 (5 bases). In germline, CDR1 is MNHEY, CDR2 SVGAGI. CDR3 length: 16 residues. Trimming pared 0 bases from V and 1 base from J, leaving 12 bases between. CDR3 protein: CASSYSPQGPQETQYF. The CDR3, as DNA: TGTGCCAGCAGTTACTCACCCCAGGGCCCCCAAGAGACCCAGTACTTC.

In regard to this clone: A read error may explain this, as a much larger clone is one base away. The CDR3 region has the DNA TGTGCCAGCAGCTCTGCGAGGGAAGCTTTCTTT. Its translation: CASSSAREAFF. The V gene is TRBV7-2, the J gene TRBJ1-1, with unresolved D. This CDR3 spans 11 amino acids. V was cut by 4 bases and J by 8 bases, with 8 bases left in between. The germline V gene has CDR1 SGHTA and CDR2 FQGNSA. The whole variable domain, filled in from reference TRBV7-2 and TRBJ1-1, reads GAGVSQSPSNKVTEKGKDVELRCDPISGHTALYWYRQSLGQGLEFLIYFQGNSAPDKSGLPSDRFSAERTGGSVSTLTIQRTQQEDSAVYLCASSSAREAFFGQGTRLTVV.

The chain recombines TRBV12-5 with TRBJ2-1, with TRBD1 identical over 7 bases. This CDR3 has 16 amino acids. V shed 1 base, J shed 3 bases, and the junction held 6 bases outside the gene matches. CDR1 LGHNT and CDR2 FRNRAP come from the germline V gene. The CDR3 nucleotides read TGTGCTAGTGGTTTGGCCTTGACAGGGATCTACAATGAGCAGTTCTTC. It is translated as CASGLALTGIYNEQFF. The full variable domain, with the rest looked up from reference TRBV12-5 and TRBJ2-1, is DARVTQTPRHKVTEMGQEVTMRCQPILGHNTVFWYRQTMMQGLELLAYFRNRAPLDDSGMPKDRFSAEMPDATLATLKIQPSEPRDSAVYFCASGLALTGIYNEQFFGPGTRLTVL.